This T cell receptor beta chain was documented in a study of blood T cell repertoires in COVID-19 (TCRdb year 2020). Study-wide context: The collaborator samples originated in the United States, Italy and Spain and spanned the acute and convalescent phases of COVID-19. The repertoires were made available in a free public database intended to serve as a resource for research on the immune response to SARS-CoV-2. Where available, HLA class I and class II types were taken from metadata supplied by the sample provider and were not determined by assay-based typing. Subjects who had been exposed to COVID-19, were actively infected with it, or had recovered from it provided the deeply sampled blood TCRbeta repertoires that made up the dataset. The sample metadata nearly always contained a de-identified subject ID, COVID-19 status, age in years and sex. The samples were drawn from two sources: the first 160 participants of the ongoing ImmuneRACE study, and over 1,000 subjects contributed by 6 global collaborators. The material from the prospective study consisted of cDNA or gDNA derived from T cells, B-cell-depleted T cells, or PBMCs. The paper's findings and limits, for the study overall: The amount of clinical and demographic metadata varied by source and participant and was provided uncurated.

As for this clone: No cognate antigen has been identified for it. Base qualities are not recorded, but no much larger clone differs from it by a single base.

The CDR3, from cysteine to phenylalanine, totals 15 residues. The DNA shown is the 45-base CDR3, in frame from base 1. Clipping removes 5 bases from V and 1 base from J, with 7 as the unmatched junction base count. According to the germline V gene, CDR1 reads KGHSH and CDR2 reads LQKENI. TCRbeta CDR3 regions were amplified from genomic DNA using the immunoSEQ Assay, a bias-controlled multiplex PCR. As for the original processing: The number of nucleated cells in each sample was estimated from the amplification of reference gene primers within the assay. To quantify the absolute abundance of each unique TCRbeta CDR3 rearrangement, sequence reads were collapsed and filtered. Productive Simpson clonality was computed per sample as the square root of Simpson's diversity index over productive rearrangements. TCRdb provides this immuneACCESS table in a form limited to in-frame rearrangements. Some clones are lacking; in checked studies, under half of them reflect an unresolved V gene, and why the rest are absent is not known. V and J calls and clone size are those listed in that table; D and trimming were worked out from the DNA. Within this sample are 28,000 or so clones, with roughly 90% of them counted one time only. Clones ranked in the top ten supply 7% to 9.5% of the sample.

One collaborating source in Seattle enrolled patients during active infection and followed them longitudinally through the course of disease. Collaborating institutions collected whole blood in K2EDTA tubes following their own protocols. For TCRbeta analysis, collaborators shipped samples in one of three forms: frozen whole blood, isolated PBMCs, or DNA extracted from either of those sample types. Input material: peripheral blood. The chain employs TRBV18 and TRBJ1-1; 7 central bases correspond to TRBD1. The receptor's source is a man in his 60s with COVID-19, enrolled during active disease. The nucleotide sequence reads TGTGCCAGCTCAACTCAGACAGGGAAGAACACTGAAGCTTTCTTT. Its translation is CASSTQTGKNTEAFF. Supplemented by the reference TRBV18 and TRBJ1-1 proteins around the CDR3, the complete variable domain is NAGVMQNPRHLVRRRGQEARLRCSPMKGHSHVYWYRQLPEEGLKFMVYLQKENIIDESGMPKERFSAEFPKEGPSILRIQQVVRGDSAAYFCASSTQTGKNTEAFFGQGTRLTVV.